This T cell receptor (beta chain) stems from a study of blood T cell repertoires in COVID-19. Study overall: Sample material is recorded as cDNA or gDNA derived from T cells, B-cell-depleted T cells, or PBMCs.

The V end lost 1 base, the J end lost 5 bases, and 6 bases lay between the germline ends. The CDR3 extends over 13 amino acids. The germline gives CDR1 SEHNR, CDR2 FQNEAQ (reference sequence). Original handling: Amplification of reference gene primers provided the estimated nucleated cell counts. Sequencing was performed with immunoSEQ multiplex PCR; in TCRdb, only in-frame clones are kept and a portion is missing. V and J calls and clone size follow that table, whereas D and trimming were derived from the DNA. The profile shows fewer than 55,000 clones, approximately 81% of them singletons. Seattle's cohort entered during active infection and was followed longitudinally. This clone was observed once.

V usage is TRBV7-9 and J usage is TRBJ1-5; D uncertain. The sequencing sample was made of peripheral blood. The receptor was derived from a woman older than 75 with COVID-19, enrolled during active disease. CDR3 protein: CASSLVNDQPQHF. The CDR3 DNA follows: TGTGCCAGCAGCTTAGTTAATGATCAGCCCCAGCATTTT.